A selection of T cell receptor beta chains follows, all from one sample in a study of T-cell reconstitution after alpha-beta-depleted transplantation in children. TCRdb passed the PCR reads through MiXCR, listing each CDR3 protein once. Of 190,000 or so distinct CDR3 sequences detected, 6% to 7% appear once; the ten largest clones hold around 3.1%. The sequenced sample was PBMCs from the stem cell graft donor, obtained from the stem cell graft. These receptors all stem from a human donor who donated a stem cell graft to a child with Wiskott-Aldrich syndrome. The CDR3 runs from the conserved cysteine through the conserved F or W. The order of the fields is clone size, D gene, V gene, J gene, CDR3 DNA, CDR3 protein. D genes are given only for firm matches. Clone size is stated in some rows and not others, as once, few, many or a class when expanded.

few	-	TRBV30	TRBJ2-5	TGTGCCTGGAGTGTCAGGAGTTGGGGAGAGACCCAGTACTTC	CAWSVRSWGETQYF
many	TRBD1	TRBV5-1	TRBJ2-7	TGCGCCAGCAGGGATGGGACAGGGTTCAACGAGCAGTACTTC	CASRDGTGFNEQYF
few	TRBD1	TRBV6-2/TRBV6-3	TRBJ1-6	TGTGCCAGCCTGAGGACAGGGGGTTATTCACCCCTCCACTTT	CASLRTGGYSPLHF
-	TRBD2	TRBV20-1	TRBJ2-3	TGCAGTGCTAGAGATCGGGACGGGAGGGCCGGAGTTACGCAGTATTTT	CSARDRDGRAGVTQYF
many	-	TRBV11-3	TRBJ2-1	TGTGCCAGCAGTCCCCTAGCGAGCTCCTACAATGAGCAGTTCTTC	CASSPLASSYNEQFF
many	TRBD2	TRBV5-1	TRBJ2-1	TGCGCCAGCAGCCTGGGACTAGCGGGAGTTGGTGTTGGAAATGAGCAGTTCTTC	CASSLGLAGVGVGNEQFF
many	TRBD1	TRBV24-1	TRBJ1-6	TGTGCCACCAGTAAGGGACAGGGCAGTTCACCCCTCCACTTT	CATSKGQGSSPLHF
few	-	TRBV3-1	TRBJ2-1	TGTGCCAGCAGCCAGGGGGGAGTCGTGGTCTTC	CASSQGGVVVF
many	-	TRBV5-1	TRBJ1-3	TGCGCCAGCAGCTTGTATCTCTTCTTACCGTCTGGTTCTGGAAACACCATATATTTT	CASSLYLFLPSGSGNTIYF
-	TRBD1	TRBV7-6	TRBJ2-2	TGTGCCAGCAGCTTACGAACAGGGGGCACGAACACCGGGGAGCTGTTTTTT	CASSLRTGGTNTGELFF
few	TRBD1	TRBV30	TRBJ1-4	TGTGCCTGGAGTCCGACAGGGTCAACTAATGAAAAACTGTTTTTT	CAWSPTGSTNEKLFF
few	TRBD1	TRBV5-1	TRBJ2-1	TGCGCCAGCAGCTTGACGGCGGATAGGGGGCCTGGTGAGCAGTTCTTC	CASSLTADRGPGEQFF
many	-	TRBV12-3/TRBV12-4	TRBJ1-4	TGTGCCAGCAGTTTTCGGCAATCGGGGCTGCTGTTTTTT	CASSFRQSGLLFF
many	TRBD1	TRBV7-2	TRBJ1-1	TGTGCCAGCAGCCGACAGGGGAATACTGAAGCTTTCTTT	CASSRQGNTEAFF
many	TRBD1	TRBV5-1	TRBJ1-1	TGCGCCAGCAGCTCGCCGGGACAGCCCAACACTGAAGCTTTCTTT	CASSSPGQPNTEAFF
many	-	TRBV6-5	TRBJ2-5	TGTGCCAGCAGTTATATGAGGGGGCAAGAGACCCAGTACTTC	CASSYMRGQETQYF
-	-	TRBV3-1	TRBJ1-5	TGTGCCAGCAGCCAAGTGGCCGCGGATCAGCCCCAGCATTTT	CASSQVAADQPQHF
many	TRBD2	TRBV20-1	TRBJ2-5	TGCAGTGCTAGACCAAGCGGGAGGGGGCTCCAAGAGACCCAGTACTTC	CSARPSGRGLQETQYF
few	-	TRBV19	TRBJ2-7	TGTGCCAGTAAGTCGAAACTAGACTCCTACGAGCAGTACTTC	CASKSKLDSYEQYF
many	TRBD2	TRBV7-8	TRBJ2-1	TGTGCCAGCAGCTGGGGACGGGAGGGTACTGAGCAGTTCTTC	CASSWGREGTEQFF
many	TRBD2	TRBV29-1	TRBJ2-7	TGCAGCGCCCGGACTAGCGGGAGTTCCTACGAGCAGTACTTC	CSARTSGSSYEQYF
many	-	TRBV7-2	TRBJ1-6	TGTGCCAGCAGCTTAGCGAACTTGGGCGGTTCACCCCTCCACTTT	CASSLANLGGSPLHF
few	TRBD2	TRBV20-1	TRBJ2-7	TGCTGTGCTAGAGATTCAGGCCAGCGGGGCCCTTTCGAGCAGTACTTC	CCARDSGQRGPFEQYF
many	TRBD2	TRBV20-1	TRBJ2-1	TGCAGTGCTACCCGACTAGCGGGAGGGCCCCGAGAGCAGTTCTTC	CSATRLAGGPREQFF
many	TRBD2	TRBV29-1	TRBJ2-3	TGCAGCGCCATTAGCGGGAGTGAGAGCCCCGGGGGTACGCAGTATTTT	CSAISGSESPGGTQYF
-	TRBD1	TRBV10-3	TRBJ1-2	TGTGCCATCAGTGAGTCATTTGGGGACAGGGGGCTACAATTAGCCTTC	CAISESFGDRGLQLAF
many	TRBD1	TRBV10-3	TRBJ2-3	TGTGCCATCAGTGAGGCAGGACAGGGGGCTACAGATACGCAGTATTTT	CAISEAGQGATDTQYF
many	TRBD1	TRBV12-3/TRBV12-4	TRBJ1-2	TGTGCCAGCAGCCGGGAACAGGGGGCTAAAGGCTACACCTTC	CASSREQGAKGYTF
many	-	TRBV7-2	TRBJ1-2	TGTGCCAGCAGCTTAGCGAGGCTATTTCTATGGTATGGCTACACCTTC	CASSLARLFLWYGYTF
many	-	TRBV20-1	TRBJ1-2	TGCAGTGCTACCGGACTAGGGAACTATGGCTACACCTTC	CSATGLGNYGYTF
few	TRBD1	TRBV4-2	TRBJ2-5	TGTGCCAGCAGCCAATCGGGGACAGGGTTAAAAGAAGAGACCCAGTACTTC	CASSQSGTGLKEETQYF
many	TRBD1	TRBV29-1	TRBJ2-7	TGCAGCGTTGATGGACAGGGAGCCTACGAGCAGTACTTC	CSVDGQGAYEQYF
many	TRBD2	TRBV29-1	TRBJ2-3	TGCAGCGTAGCCGGGACTAGCGGGGGGCTAGATACGCAGTATTTT	CSVAGTSGGLDTQYF
many	-	TRBV29-1	TRBJ1-2	TGCAGCGTTGTTCGCCCGGGGTCTAACTATGGCTACACCTTC	CSVVRPGSNYGYTF
-	TRBD1	TRBV6-2/TRBV6-3	TRBJ1-1	TGTGCCAGCAGTTACTGGTTCGGGACAGTTGACACTGAAGCTTTCTTT	CASSYWFGTVDTEAFF
many	TRBD1	TRBV18	TRBJ2-1	TGTGCCAGCGAACACGGGCAGGGGGCGTATGAGCAGTTCTTC	CASEHGQGAYEQFF
many	-	TRBV4-2	TRBJ2-2	TGTGCCAGCAGCCATGGCAGGGGGGGAGATGGAGAGCTGTTTTTT	CASSHGRGGDGELFF
many	-	TRBV27	TRBJ1-1	TGTGCCAGCAGTTCCAGTTCCCCGGGAGCGAACACTGAAGCTTTCTTT	CASSSSSPGANTEAFF
-	-	TRBV6-5	TRBJ2-7	TGTGCCAGCAGTTACTCTTCCAGTTCCTACGAGCAGTACTTC	CASSYSSSSYEQYF
many	TRBD1	TRBV5-1	TRBJ2-5	TGCGCCAGCAGCTTACAGGGGGCCCAAGAGACCCAGTACTTC	CASSLQGAQETQYF
few	TRBD2	TRBV4-1	TRBJ2-3	TGCGCCAGCAGCCGGGGACTAGCGGAGCTCACAGATACGCAGTATTTT	CASSRGLAELTDTQYF
many	-	TRBV5-1	TRBJ1-1	TGCGCCAGCAGCTTGGAACTCTGGAACACTGAAGCTTTCTTT	CASSLELWNTEAFF
many	-	TRBV4-1	TRBJ1-1	TGCGCCAGCAGCCAAGGATTGCGACGGACGAACACTGAAGCTTTCTTT	CASSQGLRRTNTEAFF
many	-	TRBV20-1	TRBJ1-1	TGCAGGGTCCCCAGGTCACGGGGCACTGAAGCTTTCTTT	CRVPRSRGTEAFF
many	-	TRBV6-1	TRBJ2-3	TGTGCCAGCAGTCGTTCCTTCCTCGGGGGCACAGATACGCAGTATTTT	CASSRSFLGGTDTQYF
-	TRBD1	TRBV4-3	TRBJ2-5	TGCGCCAGCAGCCATGGAGGACCCGGGACAGGGGAAGAGACCCAGTACTTC	CASSHGGPGTGEETQYF
many	-	TRBV7-8	TRBJ1-6	TGTGCCAGCAGCTTAGAAGCAGGCCGCCACTCACCCCTCCACTTT	CASSLEAGRHSPLHF
many	TRBD2	TRBV20-1	TRBJ2-5	TGCAGTGCTATACTAGCGGGGCTTTCGTACCAAGAGACCCAGTACTTC	CSAILAGLSYQETQYF
many	TRBD1	TRBV7-9	TRBJ2-7	TGTGCCAGCAGCCGATGGGACAGGGTGGATTACGAGCAGTACTTC	CASSRWDRVDYEQYF
-	-	TRBV5-1	TRBJ2-3	TGCGCCAGCAGCTTGATGCGGACACCCAGCACAGATACGCAGTATTTT	CASSLMRTPSTDTQYF